This is a list of T cell receptor beta chains from one sample in a study of blood T cell repertoires in COVID-19. TCRdb's table, derived via immunoSEQ multiplex PCR, lists solely in-frame clones and lacks some. This table has approximately 170,000 clones, less than 90% appearing once. Sequencing input: peripheral blood. These TCRs come from a woman aged 70-85 years with acute or convalescent COVID-19. The CDR3 runs from the conserved cysteine through the conserved F or W. The order of the fields is CDR3 length, J gene, D gene, clone size, V gene, CDR3 protein, CDR3 DNA. A D gene is named only where the DNA matches it firmly. Clone size appears in some rows only: once, few, many, or a class for an expanded clone.

len: 17; j_gene: TRBJ1-5; d_gene: -; abundance: -; v_gene: TRBV30; CDR3aa: CAWSVPTGGYSNQPQHF; CDR3nt: TGTGCCTGGAGTGTACCAACGGGAGGATATAGCAATCAGCCCCAGCATTTT
len: 16; j_gene: TRBJ2-7; d_gene: TRBD1; abundance: -; v_gene: TRBV4-3; CDR3aa: CASSQGADRDAYEQYF; CDR3nt: TGCGCCAGCAGCCAAGGAGCCGACAGGGATGCCTACGAGCAGTACTTC
len: 16; j_gene: TRBJ2-6; d_gene: TRBD1; abundance: -; v_gene: TRBV9; CDR3aa: CASSPGTGTGANVLTF; CDR3nt: TGTGCCAGCAGCCCGGGGACAGGGACCGGGGCCAACGTCCTGACTTTC
len: 14; j_gene: TRBJ2-5; d_gene: -; abundance: once; v_gene: TRBV11-3; CDR3aa: CASSSSGGQETQYF; CDR3nt: TGTGCCAGCAGCTCGTCTGGGGGGCAAGAGACCCAGTACTTC
len: 12; j_gene: TRBJ1-2; d_gene: -; abundance: -; v_gene: TRBV6-5; CDR3aa: CATGGVAYGYTF; CDR3nt: TGTGCCACGGGGGGGGTGGCCTATGGCTACACCTTC
len: 15; j_gene: TRBJ2-6; d_gene: -; abundance: once; v_gene: TRBV24-1; CDR3aa: CATSARASGANVLTF; CDR3nt: TGTGCCACCAGTGCTCGAGCCTCTGGGGCCAACGTCCTGACTTTC
len: 12; j_gene: TRBJ2-3; d_gene: -; abundance: -; v_gene: TRBV11-2; CDR3aa: CASSLSTDTQYF; CDR3nt: TGTGCCAGCAGCCTCTCTACAGATACGCAGTATTTT
len: 12; j_gene: TRBJ1-1; d_gene: -; abundance: -; v_gene: TRBV11-2; CDR3aa: CASSLRASEAFF; CDR3nt: TGTGCCAGCAGCCTCAGGGCCAGTGAAGCTTTCTTT
len: 14; j_gene: TRBJ1-6; d_gene: -; abundance: -; v_gene: TRBV14; CDR3aa: CASRKGVIGSPLHF; CDR3nt: TGTGCCAGCAGAAAGGGAGTGATAGGATCACCCCTCCACTTT
len: 16; j_gene: TRBJ1-3; d_gene: -; abundance: -; v_gene: TRBV7-2; CDR3aa: CASSSTPGTTGNTIYF; CDR3nt: TGTGCCAGCAGCTCAACACCCGGGACAACTGGAAACACCATATATTTT
len: 15; j_gene: TRBJ1-2; d_gene: -; abundance: -; v_gene: TRBV7-2; CDR3aa: CASSKAGARVYGYTF; CDR3nt: TGTGCCAGCAGCAAAGCAGGGGCCAGGGTCTATGGCTACACCTTC
len: 16; j_gene: TRBJ2-1; d_gene: TRBD1; abundance: -; v_gene: TRBV18; CDR3aa: CASVPGQGLSYNEQFF; CDR3nt: TGTGCCAGCGTGCCGGGACAGGGACTCTCCTACAATGAGCAGTTCTTC
len: 11; j_gene: TRBJ2-3; d_gene: -; abundance: -; v_gene: TRBV28; CDR3aa: CASSSRDTQYF; CDR3nt: TGTGCCAGCAGTTCGCGGGATACGCAGTATTTT
len: 13; j_gene: TRBJ1-1; d_gene: -; abundance: -; v_gene: TRBV15; CDR3aa: CATMGQKNTEAFF; CDR3nt: TGTGCCACCATGGGGCAGAAGAACACTGAAGCTTTCTTT
len: 12; j_gene: TRBJ2-1; d_gene: -; abundance: -; v_gene: TRBV12-3/TRBV12-4; CDR3aa: CASITGFGEQFF; CDR3nt: TGTGCCAGCATTACAGGGTTCGGTGAGCAGTTCTTC